Reported below is one T cell receptor (beta chain). Its antigen is unidentified. These data belong to a study of cytomegalovirus exposure and HLA in healthy donors. Study-level points and caveats: According to the study, roughly 160 TCR beta chains were cytomegalovirus-associated. Previously analyzed data showed that most TCR beta V segments were productive at a frequency of about 87% or about 30%.

V was shortened by 3 bases and J by 4 bases, with 6 bases between the two germline ends. Germline lookup yields CDR1 MNHEY and CDR2 SMNVEV (reference sequence). The CDR3 loop spans 13 amino acids. The PCR employed 60 Vbeta primers together with 13 Jbeta primers. Measured with immunoSEQ multiplex PCR; TCRdb has only the in-frame clones, and not every one. The data hold some 120,000 clones, with approximately 80% observed a single time. This chain uses TRBV27 with TRBJ2-2; D not certain. The sequence came from a human donor in good health. Sequencing used PBMCs. In DNA form, the CDR3 reads TGTGCCAGCAGTTTGGCTTTCACCGGGGAGCTGTTTTTT. Amino acid sequence: CASSLAFTGELFF.